The 10 T cell receptor beta chains presented below share a single source sample, sequenced in a study of CD8+ T cells in alopecia areata (dated by TCRdb to the late 2010s). The sample's time point, from its label and the paper: baseline before oral tofacitinib. Library preparation employed the immunoSEQ multiplex PCR assay. RNA was extracted from all samples and reverse transcribed into cDNA as template for TCR sequencing. Not all clones reach the TCRdb copy of this immuneACCESS table, which keeps in-frame sequences only. Checked studies attribute under half of the gap to unresolved V genes and leave the rest unexplained. This sample lists over 100,000 clones; approximately 49% were detected once. 18% of the sample is taken by the ten largest. The sequencing used CD8+ T cells sorted from blood, collected at week 0. These receptors all come from a human donor with alopecia areata.

This chain uses TRBV7-2 with TRBJ2-1, with 7 nucleotides matching TRBD1. J was trimmed by 1 base and V by 1 base; bases with no gene match: 4. There are 16 residues in the CDR3. Looked up from germline, CDR1 is SGHTA and CDR2 is FQGNSA. Here the CDR3 reads CASSLGVQGSYNEQFF. In DNA, the CDR3 is TGTGCCAGCAGCTTAGGTGTACAGGGGTCCTACAATGAGCAGTTCTTC.

A few counts support this clone. V and J are TRBV29-1 and TRBJ2-5, with a possible D match to TRBD2 (5 bases). The germline V gene has CDR1 SQVTM and CDR2 ANQGSEA. The V end lost 4 bases, the J end lost 2 bases, and 17 bases lay between the germline ends. CDR3 length: 15 residues. The CDR3 region has the DNA TGCAGCGTTGTAAATGAGTTGAGACTACAAGAGACCCAGTACTTC. It translates to CSVVNELRLQETQYF. Looking up the rest from reference TRBV29-1 and TRBJ2-5 gives the full variable domain: SAVISQKPSRDICQRGTSLTIQCQVDSQVTMMFWYRQQPGQSLTLIATANQGSEATYESGFVIDKFPISRPNLTFSTLTVSNMSPEDSSIYLCSVVNELRLQETQYFGPGTRLLVL.

This clone was counted at least ten times. The chain links TRBV4-2 to TRBJ2-3, with 9 nucleotides matching TRBD1. The V gene's germline CDR1 is LGHNA and CDR2 YNFKEQ. With 0 bases clipped from V and 4 bases from J, the junction kept 5 bases outside the gene matches. This CDR3 region has 16 residues. The CDR3 sequence is CASSQDEGQGADTQYF. In DNA form, the CDR3 reads TGTGCCAGCAGCCAAGATGAGGGACAGGGCGCAGATACGCAGTATTTT.

The chain carries TRBV6-5 and TRBJ1-4, with D uncertain. The CDR3 has 14 amino acids. Per the germline V gene, CDR1 is MNHEY and CDR2 is SVGAGI. Trimming shortened V by 5 bases and J by 12 bases, and 19 bases separated the two germline ends. Written as DNA, the CDR3 is TGTGCCAGCAGTCCGACCCGGGCCGCTTGGGAACTGTTTTTT. Residues: CASSPTRAAWELFF.

This clone was counted between two and nine times. The chain links TRBV9 to TRBJ2-2; 8 bases are a match to TRBD1. The J segment lost 4 bases and the V segment lost 0 bases, leaving 2 bases of the junction unmatched. Per the germline V gene, CDR1 is SGDLS and CDR2 is YYNGEE. This CDR3 comprises 15 residues. CDR3 protein: CASSVETGATGELFF. The CDR3 DNA follows: TGTGCCAGCAGCGTAGAGACAGGGGCCACCGGGGAGCTGTTTTTT.

Only a few counts were recorded for this clone. The J gene is TRBJ1-5, the V gene TRBV19, with D perhaps matching TRBD1 (5 bases). This CDR3 is built from 13 residues. CDR1 is LNHDA and CDR2 is SQIVND in the germline V gene (reference sequence). Trimming removed 7 bases from V and 2 bases from J, with 9 bases in between. In DNA form, the CDR3 reads TGTGCCAGTACGAGGGGAGGCAATCAGCCCCAGCATTTT. It is translated as CASTRGGNQPQHF.

This chain uses TRBV9 with TRBJ2-7; 13 bases agree with TRBD2. Germline lookup yields CDR1 SGDLS and CDR2 YYNGEE. After removal of 3 bases from V and 6 bases from J, the junction contained 3 bases not matched to a gene. This CDR3 comprises 14 residues. In DNA, the CDR3 is TGTGCCAGCAGCGCGGGACTAGCGGGGAGCGAGCAGTACTTC. It is translated as CASSAGLAGSEQYF.

This clone showed up just a few times. The V gene is TRBV5-6, the J gene TRBJ2-1; unclear D gene. Germline assignment: CDR1 SGHDT and CDR2 YYEEEE. The CDR3 extends over 17 amino acids. V lost 3 bases to trimming and J lost 0 bases, with 16 bases between them. The CDR3 region is CASSSTSSGNSYNEQFF. Written as DNA, the CDR3 is TGTGCCAGCAGCTCCACTTCCAGTGGCAACTCCTACAATGAGCAGTTCTTC. Using reference TRBV5-6 and TRBJ2-1 for the parts outside the CDR3, the full variable domain is DAGVTQSPTHLIKTRGQQVTLRCSPKSGHDTVSWYQQALGQGPQFIFQYYEEEERQRGNFPDRFSGHQFPNYSSELNVNALLLGDSALYLCASSSTSSGNSYNEQFFGPGTRLTVL.

This clone was seen only a few times. This chain joins TRBV4-3 and TRBJ1-1; no firm D call. Germline-derived CDR1 and CDR2 are LGHNA and YSLEER. V dropped 1 base and J dropped 5 bases, with 11 bases sitting between them. The CDR3 consists of 14 residues. The CDR3 region has the DNA TGCGCCAGCAGCCAAGTTGGGGAATGGACTGAAGCTTTCTTT. It specifies CASSQVGEWTEAFF.

This chain joins TRBV5-6 and TRBJ2-1; TRBD1 matches 7 bases. With 5 bases clipped from V and 3 bases from J, the junction kept 5 bases outside the gene matches. Germline CDR1 is SGHDT and CDR2 is YYEEEE. CDR3 length equals 14 residues. CDR3 amino acids: CASSFRQGYNEQFF. Written as DNA, the CDR3 is TGTGCCAGCAGTTTCAGACAGGGCTACAATGAGCAGTTCTTC.